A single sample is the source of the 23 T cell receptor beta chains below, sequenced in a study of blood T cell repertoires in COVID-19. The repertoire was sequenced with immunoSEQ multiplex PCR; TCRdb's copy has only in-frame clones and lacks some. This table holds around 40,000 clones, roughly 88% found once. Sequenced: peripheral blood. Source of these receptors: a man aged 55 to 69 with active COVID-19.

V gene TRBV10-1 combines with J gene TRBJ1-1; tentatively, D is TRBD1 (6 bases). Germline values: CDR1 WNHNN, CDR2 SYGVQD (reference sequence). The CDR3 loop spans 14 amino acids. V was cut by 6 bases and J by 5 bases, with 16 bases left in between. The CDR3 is CASRTGPPGTEAFF. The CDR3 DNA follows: TGCGCCAGCAGGACAGGCCCTCCGGGAACTGAAGCTTTCTTT.

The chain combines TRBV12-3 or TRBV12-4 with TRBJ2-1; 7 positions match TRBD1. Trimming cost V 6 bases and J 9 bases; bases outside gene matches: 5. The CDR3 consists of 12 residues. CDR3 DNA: TGTGCCAGCAGATTACAGGGGCTTGAGCAGTTCTTC. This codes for CASRLQGLEQFF.

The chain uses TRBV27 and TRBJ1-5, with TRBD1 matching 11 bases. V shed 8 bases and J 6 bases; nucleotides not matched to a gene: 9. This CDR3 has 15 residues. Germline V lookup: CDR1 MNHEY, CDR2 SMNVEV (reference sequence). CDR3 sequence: CASSPGTGGFQPQHF. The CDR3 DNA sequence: TGTGCCAGCTCCCCCGGGACAGGGGGTTTTCAGCCCCAGCATTTT.

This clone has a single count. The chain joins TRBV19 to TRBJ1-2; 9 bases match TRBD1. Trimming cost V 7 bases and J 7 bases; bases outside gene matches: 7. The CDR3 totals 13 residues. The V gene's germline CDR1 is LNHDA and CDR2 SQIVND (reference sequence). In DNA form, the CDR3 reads TGTGCCAGTACCTTGGACAGGGGAAGTGGCTACACCTTC. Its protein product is CASTLDRGSGYTF.

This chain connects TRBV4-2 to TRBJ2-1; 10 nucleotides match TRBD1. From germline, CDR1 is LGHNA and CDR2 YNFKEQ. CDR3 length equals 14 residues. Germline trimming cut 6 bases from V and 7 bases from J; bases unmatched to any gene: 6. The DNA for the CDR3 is TGTGCCAGCAGAGGGACAGGGGTCGTGAATGAGCAGTTCTTC. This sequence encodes CASRGTGVVNEQFF.

This CDR3 reads CASSLAPGQQGPQHF. In DNA, the CDR3 is TGTGCCAGCAGCTTAGCGCCGGGGCAACAGGGGCCCCAGCATTTT. The chain recombines TRBV7-2 with TRBJ1-5; D might be TRBD1 (6 bases). Germline V gene lookup returns CDR1 SGHTA and CDR2 FQGNSA. The CDR3 spans 15 residues. V shed 0 bases and J shed 9 bases, with 15 bases lying between them.

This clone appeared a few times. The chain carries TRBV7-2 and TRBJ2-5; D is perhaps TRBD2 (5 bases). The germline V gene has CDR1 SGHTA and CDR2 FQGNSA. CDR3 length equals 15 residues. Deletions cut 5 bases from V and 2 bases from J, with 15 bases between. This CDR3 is CASSPPGSGQETQYF. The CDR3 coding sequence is TGTGCCAGCAGCCCGCCGGGATCAGGACAAGAGACCCAGTACTTC.

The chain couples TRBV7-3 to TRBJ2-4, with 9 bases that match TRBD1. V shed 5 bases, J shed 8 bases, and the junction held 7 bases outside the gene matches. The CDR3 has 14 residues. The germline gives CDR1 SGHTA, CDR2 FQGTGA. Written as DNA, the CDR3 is TGTGCCAGCAGCCTCGACAGGGGGGGTGACATTCAGTACTTC. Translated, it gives CASSLDRGGDIQYF.

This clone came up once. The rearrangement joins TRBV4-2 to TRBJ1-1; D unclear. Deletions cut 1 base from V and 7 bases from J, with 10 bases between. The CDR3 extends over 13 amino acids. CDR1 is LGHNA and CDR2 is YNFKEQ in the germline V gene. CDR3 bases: TGTGCCAGCAGCCAAGTCTTAACGCGTGAAGCTTTCTTT. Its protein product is CASSQVLTREAFF.

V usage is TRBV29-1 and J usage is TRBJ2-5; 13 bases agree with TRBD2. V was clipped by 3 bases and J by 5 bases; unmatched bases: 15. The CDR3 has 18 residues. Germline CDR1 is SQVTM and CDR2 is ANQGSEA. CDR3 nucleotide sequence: TGCAGCGTTGATGGACTAGCGGGAGTATCGGTTATTTCGGAGACCCAGTACTTC. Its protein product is CSVDGLAGVSVISETQYF.

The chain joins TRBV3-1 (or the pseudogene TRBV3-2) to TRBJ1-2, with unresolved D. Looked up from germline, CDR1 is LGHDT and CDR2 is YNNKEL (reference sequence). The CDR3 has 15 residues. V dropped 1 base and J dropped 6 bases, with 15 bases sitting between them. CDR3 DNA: TGTGCCAGCAGCCAAGTAGACTTTCCTTTGCATGGCTACACCTTC. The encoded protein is CASSQVDFPLHGYTF.

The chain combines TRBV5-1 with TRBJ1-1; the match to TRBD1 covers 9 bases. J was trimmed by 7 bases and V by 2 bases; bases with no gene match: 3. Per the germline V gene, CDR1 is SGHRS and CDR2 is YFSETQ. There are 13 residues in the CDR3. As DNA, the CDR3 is TGCGCCAGCAGCTTTACAGGGGGCGGTGAAGCTTTCTTT. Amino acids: CASSFTGGGEAFF.

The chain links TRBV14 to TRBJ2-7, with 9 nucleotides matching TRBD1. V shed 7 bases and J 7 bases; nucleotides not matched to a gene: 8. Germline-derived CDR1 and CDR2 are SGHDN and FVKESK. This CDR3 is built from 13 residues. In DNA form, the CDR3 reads TGTGCCAGCAATTTGGACAGGGGCAGGGAGCAGTACTTC. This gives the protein CASNLDRGREQYF.

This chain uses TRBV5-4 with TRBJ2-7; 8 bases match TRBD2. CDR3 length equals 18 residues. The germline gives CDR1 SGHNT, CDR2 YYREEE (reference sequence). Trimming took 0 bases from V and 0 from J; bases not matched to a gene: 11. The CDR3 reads CASSLGPGGSGVSYEQYF. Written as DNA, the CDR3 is TGTGCCAGCAGCTTGGGGCCCGGGGGTAGCGGGGTCTCCTACGAGCAGTACTTC. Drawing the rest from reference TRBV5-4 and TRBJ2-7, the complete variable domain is ETGVTQSPTHLIKTRGQQVTLRCSSQSGHNTVSWYQQALGQGPQFIFQYYREEENGRGNFPPRFSGLQFPNYSSELNVNALELDDSALYLCASSLGPGGSGVSYEQYFGPGTRLTVT.

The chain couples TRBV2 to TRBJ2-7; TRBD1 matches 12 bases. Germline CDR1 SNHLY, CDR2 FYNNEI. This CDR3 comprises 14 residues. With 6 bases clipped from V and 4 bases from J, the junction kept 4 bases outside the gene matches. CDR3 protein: CASSGTGGLYEQYF. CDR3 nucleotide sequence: TGTGCCAGCAGCGGGACAGGGGGCCTGTACGAGCAGTACTTC.

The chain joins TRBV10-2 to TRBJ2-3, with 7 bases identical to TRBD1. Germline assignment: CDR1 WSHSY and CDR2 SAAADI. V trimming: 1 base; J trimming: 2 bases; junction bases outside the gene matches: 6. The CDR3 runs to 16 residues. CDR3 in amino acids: CASSEWDRTNTDTQYF. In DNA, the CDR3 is TGCGCCAGCAGTGAGTGGGACAGAACCAACACAGATACGCAGTATTTT.

The CDR3 region is CASRLWWSGELFF. Here the CDR3 DNA reads TGTGCCAGCAGACTCTGGTGGTCCGGGGAGCTGTTTTTT. The chain carries TRBV28 and TRBJ2-2; no clear D gene. Trimming stripped 6 bases from V and 6 bases from J, with 11 bases between. Germline values: CDR1 MDHEN, CDR2 SYDVKM. The CDR3 has 13 residues.

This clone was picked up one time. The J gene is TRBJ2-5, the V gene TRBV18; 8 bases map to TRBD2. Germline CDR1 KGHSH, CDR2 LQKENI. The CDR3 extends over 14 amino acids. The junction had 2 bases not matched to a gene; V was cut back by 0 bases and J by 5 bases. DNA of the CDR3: TGTGCCAGCTCACCACCTGGCGGGAGGGAGACCCAGTACTTC. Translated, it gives CASSPPGGRETQYF.

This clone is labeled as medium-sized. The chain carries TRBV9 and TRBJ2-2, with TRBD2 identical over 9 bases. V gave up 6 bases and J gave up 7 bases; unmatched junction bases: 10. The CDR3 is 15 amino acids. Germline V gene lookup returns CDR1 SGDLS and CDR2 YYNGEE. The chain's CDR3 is CASTRRTSEGGELFF. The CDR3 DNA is TGTGCCAGCACCCGTCGGACTAGCGAGGGCGGGGAGCTGTTTTTT. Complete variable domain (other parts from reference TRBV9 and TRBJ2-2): DSGVTQTPKHLITATGQRVTLRCSPRSGDLSVYWYQQSLDQGLQFLIQYYNGEERAKGNILERFSAQQFPDLHSELNLSSLELGDSALYFCASTRRTSEGGELFFGEGSRLTVL.

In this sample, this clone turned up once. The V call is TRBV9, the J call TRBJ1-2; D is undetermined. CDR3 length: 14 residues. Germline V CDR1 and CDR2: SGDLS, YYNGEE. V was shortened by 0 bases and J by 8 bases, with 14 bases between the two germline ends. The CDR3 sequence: CASSVVEGTGGYTF. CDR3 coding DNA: TGTGCCAGCAGCGTAGTGGAAGGTACGGGGGGCTACACCTTC.

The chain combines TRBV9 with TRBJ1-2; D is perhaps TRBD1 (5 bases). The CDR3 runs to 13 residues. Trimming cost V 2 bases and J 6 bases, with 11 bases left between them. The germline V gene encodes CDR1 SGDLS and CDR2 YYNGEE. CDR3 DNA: TGTGCCAGCAGCGTCGGGGGTGGTGATGGCTACACCTTC. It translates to CASSVGGGDGYTF.

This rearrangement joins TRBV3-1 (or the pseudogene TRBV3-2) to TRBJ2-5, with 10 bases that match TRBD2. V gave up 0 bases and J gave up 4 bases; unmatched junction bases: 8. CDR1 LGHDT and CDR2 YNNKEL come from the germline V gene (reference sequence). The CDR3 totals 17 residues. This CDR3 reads CASSQEWPSGSGETQYF. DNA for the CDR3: TGTGCCAGCAGCCAAGAATGGCCTAGCGGGAGTGGAGAGACCCAGTACTTC.

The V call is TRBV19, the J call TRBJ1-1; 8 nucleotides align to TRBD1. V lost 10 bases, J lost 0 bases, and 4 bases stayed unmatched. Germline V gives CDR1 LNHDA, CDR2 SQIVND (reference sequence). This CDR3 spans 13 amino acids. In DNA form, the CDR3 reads TGTGCCACCGGACAGGGATTGAACACTGAAGCTTTCTTT. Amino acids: CATGQGLNTEAFF.